This T cell receptor (beta chain) was identified in a study of post-analysis software for immune sequencing data. Study outcomes and limitations: TRBV segments more frequent in patients than in controls numbered about 5 and included TRBV5-6, TRBV5-1 and TRBV20-1.

Libraries were made from TCR beta cDNA, and they carried unique molecular identifiers. TCRdb recomputed calls from the PCR reads with MiXCR, one row per CDR3 protein. The repertoire consists of approximately 400,000 distinct CDR3 sequences, with 30% to 45% occurring once and the leading ten covering 13%. As to this clonotype: Its specificity is unknown. Mismatch with germline at one junction end may stem from a read error.

This CDR3 is 18 amino acids long. From germline, CDR1 is ENHRY and CDR2 SYGVKD. The TCR comes from a girl between 10 and 17 years old with multiple sclerosis. The chain is built from TRBV10-3 and TRBJ2-5; 9 bases fit TRBD1. Sequencing was carried out using blood. In DNA form, the CDR3 reads TGTGCCATCAGTGAGTCGACCCTACAGGGGGCGTACCAAGAGACCCGGTACTTC. It yields the protein CAISESTLQGAYQETRYF.